A selection of T cell receptor beta chains follows, all from one sample in a study of blood T cell repertoires in COVID-19. Repertoires were generated with immunoSEQ multiplex PCR, while TCRdb's copy carries only in-frame clones and drops some. The sample shows 150,000 to 200,000 clones, around 85% of them seen only once. Sequenced sample: peripheral blood. These receptors all come from a man aged 45-60 years who had recovered from COVID-19. The conserved cysteine and the conserved F or W are not part of the CDR3 here. The D gene is left open where the match is weak.

D gene	V gene	J gene	CDR3 protein
TRBD2	TRBV4-2	TRBJ2-1	ASSQDFGTSGSSYNEQF
.	TRBV7-9	TRBJ2-3	ASSLEGSAPTRY
.	TRBV7-2	TRBJ1-4	ASSFGGAEGEKLF
.	TRBV27	TRBJ2-7	ASRLTRGHSYEQY
TRBD1	TRBV6-5	TRBJ1-4	ASSSRDRANEKLF
TRBD2	TRBV5-1	TRBJ2-1	ASSIWGAGGINEQF
.	TRBV9	TRBJ2-7	ASSVAHLAREQY
TRBD1	TRBV2	TRBJ1-6	ASSSTGVGSPLH
.	TRBV7-8	TRBJ1-5	ASSSPSGSSNQPQH
TRBD2	TRBV5-6	TRBJ2-7	ASSRGIAGVVDEQY
.	TRBV7-3	TRBJ1-1	ASSRRGETEAF
.	TRBV27	TRBJ1-6	ASSFYGPSGAQTNSPLH
.	TRBV7-2	TRBJ1-1	ASSFEFGEAF
TRBD1	TRBV27	TRBJ2-7	ASSSTGSSYEQY
.	TRBV19	TRBJ1-1	ASSIGAQNTEAF
.	TRBV7-8	TRBJ2-5	ASSSTSNRETQY
.	TRBV9	TRBJ1-3	ASSVDFGSGNTIY
.	TRBV11-2	TRBJ2-3	ASSLAGRRKSFTDTQY
TRBD2	TRBV20-1	TRBJ2-5	SASRLAGEFQY
.	TRBV10-2	TRBJ2-7	ASSGGWGYEQY
TRBD2	TRBV29-1	TRBJ2-4	SAYLAGGAGAKNIQY
.	TRBV4-2	TRBJ1-6	ASSQENRVGNSPLH
TRBD2	TRBV6-4	TRBJ2-3	ASSDSAGEADTQY
TRBD1	TRBV28	TRBJ1-1	ASSPPDRSRAF
.	TRBV18	TRBJ1-1	ASSPTANWRRETEAF
.	TRBV5-1	TRBJ2-2	ASSYGGGAGELF